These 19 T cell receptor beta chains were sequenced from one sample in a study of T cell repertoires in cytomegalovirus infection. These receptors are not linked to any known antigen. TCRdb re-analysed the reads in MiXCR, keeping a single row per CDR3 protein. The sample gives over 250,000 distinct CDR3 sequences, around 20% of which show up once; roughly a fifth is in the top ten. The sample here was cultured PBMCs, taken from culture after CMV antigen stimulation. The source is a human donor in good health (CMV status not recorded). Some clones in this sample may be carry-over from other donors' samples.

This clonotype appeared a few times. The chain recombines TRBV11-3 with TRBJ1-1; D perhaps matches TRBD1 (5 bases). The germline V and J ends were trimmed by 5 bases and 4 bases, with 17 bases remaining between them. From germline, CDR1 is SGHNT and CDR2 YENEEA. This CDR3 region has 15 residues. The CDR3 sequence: CASSPPRARGTEAFF. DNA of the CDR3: TGTGCCAGCAGCCCCCCCAGGGCGCGGGGCACTGAAGCTTTCTTT.

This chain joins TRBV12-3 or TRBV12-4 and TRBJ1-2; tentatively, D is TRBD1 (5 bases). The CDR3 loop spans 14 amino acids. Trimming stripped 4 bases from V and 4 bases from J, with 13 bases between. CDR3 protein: CASSSRGSGYGYTF. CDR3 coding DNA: TGTGCCAGCAGTTCCCGGGGCAGCGGCTATGGCTACACCTTC.

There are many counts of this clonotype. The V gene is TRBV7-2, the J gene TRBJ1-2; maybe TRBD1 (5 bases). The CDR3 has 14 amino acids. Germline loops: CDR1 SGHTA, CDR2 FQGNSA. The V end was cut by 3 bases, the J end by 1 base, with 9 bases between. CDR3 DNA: TGTGCCAGCAGCTTTGACAGCGTTAACTATGGCTACACCTTC. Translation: CASSFDSVNYGYTF.

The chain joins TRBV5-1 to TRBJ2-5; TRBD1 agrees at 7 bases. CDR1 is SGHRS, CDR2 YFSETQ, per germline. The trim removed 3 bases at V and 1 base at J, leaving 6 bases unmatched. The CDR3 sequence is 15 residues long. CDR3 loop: CASSSGQVFQETQYF. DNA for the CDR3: TGCGCCAGCAGCTCTGGACAGGTGTTCCAAGAGACCCAGTACTTC. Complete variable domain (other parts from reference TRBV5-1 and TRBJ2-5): KAGVTQTPRYLIKTRGQQVTLSCSPISGHRSVSWYQQTPGQGLQFLFEYFSETQRNKGNFPGRFSGRQFSNSRSEMNVSTLELGDSALYLCASSSGQVFQETQYFGPGTRLLVL.

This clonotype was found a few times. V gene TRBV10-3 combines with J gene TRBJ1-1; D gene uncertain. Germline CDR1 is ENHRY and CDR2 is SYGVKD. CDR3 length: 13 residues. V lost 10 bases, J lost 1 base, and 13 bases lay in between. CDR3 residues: CATEGRENTEAFF. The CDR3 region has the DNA TGTGCCACCGAAGGACGGGAGAACACTGAAGCTTTCTTT.

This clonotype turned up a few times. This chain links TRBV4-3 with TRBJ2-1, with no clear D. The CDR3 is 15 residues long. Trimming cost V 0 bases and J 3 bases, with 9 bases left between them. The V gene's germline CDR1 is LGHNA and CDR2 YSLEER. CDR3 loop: CASSQEVALYNEQFF. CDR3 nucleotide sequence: TGCGCCAGCAGCCAAGAAGTTGCTCTCTACAATGAGCAGTTCTTC.

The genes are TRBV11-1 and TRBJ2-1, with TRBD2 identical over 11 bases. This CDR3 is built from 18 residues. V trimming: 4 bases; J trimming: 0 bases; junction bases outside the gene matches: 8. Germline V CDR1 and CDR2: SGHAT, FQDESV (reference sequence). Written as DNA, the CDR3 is TGTGCCAGCAGCTCCCGACTGGGGACTAGCGGCTCCTACAATGAGCAGTTCTTC. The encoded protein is CASSSRLGTSGSYNEQFF.

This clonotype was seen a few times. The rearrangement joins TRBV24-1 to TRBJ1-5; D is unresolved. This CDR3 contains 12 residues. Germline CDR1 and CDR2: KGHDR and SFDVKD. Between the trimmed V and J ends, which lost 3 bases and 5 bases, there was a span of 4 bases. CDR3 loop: CATSDADQPQHF. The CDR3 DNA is TGTGCCACCAGTGATGCGGATCAGCCCCAGCATTTT.

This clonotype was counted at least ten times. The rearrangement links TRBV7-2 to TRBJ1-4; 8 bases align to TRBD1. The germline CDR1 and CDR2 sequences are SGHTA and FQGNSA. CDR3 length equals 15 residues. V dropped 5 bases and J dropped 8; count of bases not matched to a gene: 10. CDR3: CASSPGTGGNEKLFF. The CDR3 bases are TGTGCCAGCAGCCCAGGGACAGGTGGAAACGAAAAACTGTTTTTT.

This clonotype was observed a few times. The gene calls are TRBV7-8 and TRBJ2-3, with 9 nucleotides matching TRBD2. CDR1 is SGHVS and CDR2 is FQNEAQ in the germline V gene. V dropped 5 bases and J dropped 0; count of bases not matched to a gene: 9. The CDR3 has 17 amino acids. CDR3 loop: CASSTHSSGASTDTQYF. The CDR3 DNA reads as TGTGCCAGCAGCACACATTCTAGCGGGGCTAGCACAGATACGCAGTATTTT.

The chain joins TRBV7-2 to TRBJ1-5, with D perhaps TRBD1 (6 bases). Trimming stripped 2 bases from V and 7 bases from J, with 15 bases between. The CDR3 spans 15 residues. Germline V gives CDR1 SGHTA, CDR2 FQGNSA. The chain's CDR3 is CASSLWGGRLQPQHF. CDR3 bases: TGTGCCAGCAGCTTATGGGGGGGGCGTTTACAGCCCCAGCATTTT.

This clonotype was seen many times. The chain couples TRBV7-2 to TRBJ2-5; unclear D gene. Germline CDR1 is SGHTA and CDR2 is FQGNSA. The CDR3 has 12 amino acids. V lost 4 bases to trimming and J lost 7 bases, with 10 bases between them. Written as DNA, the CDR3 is TGTGCCAGCAGCTGGCCACTCGGGACCCAGTACTTC. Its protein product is CASSWPLGTQYF.

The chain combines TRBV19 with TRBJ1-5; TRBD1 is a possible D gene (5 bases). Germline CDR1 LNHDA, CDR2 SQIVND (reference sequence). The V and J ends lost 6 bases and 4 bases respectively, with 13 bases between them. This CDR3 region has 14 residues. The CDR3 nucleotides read TGTGCCAGTAGGTTGGGGGGGTGGAATCAGCCCCAGCATTTT. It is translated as CASRLGGWNQPQHF.

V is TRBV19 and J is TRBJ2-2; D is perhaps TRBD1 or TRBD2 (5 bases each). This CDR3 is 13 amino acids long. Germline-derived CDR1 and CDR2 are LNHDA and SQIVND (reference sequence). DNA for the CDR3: TGTGGGAGTGGGGGAAGGAACACCGGGGAGCTGTTTTTT. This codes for CGSGGRNTGELFF.

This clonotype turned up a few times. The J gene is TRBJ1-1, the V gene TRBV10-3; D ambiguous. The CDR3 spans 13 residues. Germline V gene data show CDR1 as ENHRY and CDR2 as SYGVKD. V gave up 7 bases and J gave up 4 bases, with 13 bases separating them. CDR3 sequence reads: CAITGGSGTEAFF. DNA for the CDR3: TGTGCCATCACGGGAGGGTCCGGCACTGAAGCTTTCTTT.

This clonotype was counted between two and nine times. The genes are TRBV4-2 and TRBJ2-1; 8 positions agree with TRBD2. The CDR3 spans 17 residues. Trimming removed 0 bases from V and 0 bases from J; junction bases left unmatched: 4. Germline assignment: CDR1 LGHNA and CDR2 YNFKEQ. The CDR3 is CASSQEISGVSYNEQFF. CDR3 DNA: TGTGCCAGCAGCCAAGAGATTAGCGGGGTCTCCTACAATGAGCAGTTCTTC.

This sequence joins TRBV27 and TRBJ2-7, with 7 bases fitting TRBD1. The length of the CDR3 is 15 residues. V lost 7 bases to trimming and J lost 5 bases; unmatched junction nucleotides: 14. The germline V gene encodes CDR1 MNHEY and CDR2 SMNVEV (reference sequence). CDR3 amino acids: CASIKRTGRLHEQYF. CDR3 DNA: TGTGCCAGCATAAAAAGGACAGGCCGTCTCCACGAGCAGTACTTC.

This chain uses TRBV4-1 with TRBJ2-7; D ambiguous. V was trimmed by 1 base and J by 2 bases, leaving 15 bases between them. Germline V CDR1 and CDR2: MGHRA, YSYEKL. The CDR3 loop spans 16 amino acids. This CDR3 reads CASSQGLAVLTYEQYF. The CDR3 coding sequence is TGCGCCAGCAGCCAAGGTCTGGCAGTTCTTACCTACGAGCAGTACTTC.

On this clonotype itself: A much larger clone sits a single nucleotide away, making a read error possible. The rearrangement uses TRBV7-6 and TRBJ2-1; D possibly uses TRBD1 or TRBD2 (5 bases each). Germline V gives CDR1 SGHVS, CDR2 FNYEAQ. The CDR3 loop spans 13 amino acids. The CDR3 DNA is TGTACCAGCGGCCAGGGATTCTACAATGAGCAGTTCTTC. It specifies CTSGQGFYNEQFF.